This T cell receptor (beta chain) appears in the sequencing data of a study of T cell repertoires in cytomegalovirus infection. This clonotype was found once. Each CDR3 protein gets one entry after TCRdb re-called the reads with MiXCR. In the table there are 350,000 to 450,000 distinct CDR3 sequences, roughly 20% of which are singletons. Sequencing input: PBMCs. The receptor comes from a human donor in good health (CMV status not recorded). Some clones in this sample may be carry-over from other donors' samples.

The CDR3 nucleotides are TGTGCCACCAGCAGAGACCTCGCCGAGGATACGCAGTATTTT. Translation gives CATSRDLAEDTQYF. This chain joins TRBV15 and TRBJ2-3; D unclear. V was pared by 0 bases and J by 6 bases, with 10 bases between. The germline V gene has CDR1 LNHNV and CDR2 YYDKDF (reference sequence). CDR3 length equals 14 residues. Full variable domain (missing parts from reference TRBV15 and TRBJ2-3): DAMVIQNPRYQVTQFGKPVTLSCSQTLNHNVMYWYQQKSSQAPKLLFHYYDKDFNNEADTPDNFQSRRPNTSFCFLDIRSPGLGDTAMYLCATSRDLAEDTQYFGPGTRLTVL.